These 30 T cell receptor beta chains were all obtained from the same sample, sequenced in a study of PD-L1 blockade in urothelial cancer. Time point reported: pretreatment peripheral blood. The repertoire was sequenced with immunoSEQ multiplex PCR; TCRdb's copy has only in-frame clones and lacks some. The sample consists of 50,000 or so clones, 80% to 90% of them appearing once. Specimen: PBMCs, collected around atezolizumab (anti-PD-L1) treatment. The receptor source for this set is a man aged 70-80 years with urothelial cancer.

This chain's CDR3 is CASSSGGGSGELFF. In nucleotides, the CDR3 is TGTGCCAGTAGTTCCGGCGGGGGGTCCGGGGAGCTGTTTTTT. This chain connects TRBV19 to TRBJ2-2; 8 positions match TRBD2. The V gene end was trimmed by 5 bases and the J gene end by 6 bases; junction bases not matched to a gene: 5. There are 14 residues in the CDR3. The germline V gene has CDR1 LNHDA and CDR2 SQIVND (reference sequence). Full variable domain (missing parts from reference TRBV19 and TRBJ2-2): DGGITQSPKYLFRKEGQNVTLSCEQNLNHDAMYWYRQDPGQGLRLIYYSQIVNDFQKGDIAEGYSVSREKKESFPLTVTSAQKNPTAFYLCASSSGGGSGELFFGEGSRLTVL.

This chain uses TRBV30 with TRBJ1-2; D is ambiguous. The CDR3 runs to 12 residues. Trimming shortened V by 2 bases and J by 6 bases, and 10 bases separated the two germline ends. CDR1 is GTSNPN and CDR2 is SVGIG in the germline V gene (reference sequence). CDR3 amino acids: CAWSRQTNGYTF. CDR3 coding DNA: TGTGCCTGGAGTCGGCAGACTAATGGCTACACCTTC.

The rearrangement links TRBV7-6 to TRBJ2-4; 7 bases line up with TRBD1. Per germline, CDR1 SGHVS and CDR2 FNYEAQ. J gave up 1 base and V 0 bases, and 12 bases lay outside the gene matches. This CDR3 is 19 amino acids long. The CDR3 coding sequence is TGTGCCAGCAGCTTAGCGGCCCCACAGGGGACGGGCGCCAAAAACATTCAGTACTTC. It yields the protein CASSLAAPQGTGAKNIQYF. The full variable domain, rest sourced from reference TRBV7-6 and TRBJ2-4, is GAGVSQSPRYKVTKRGQDVALRCDPISGHVSLYWYRQALGQGPEFLTYFNYEAQQDKSGLPNDRFSAERPEGSISTLTIQRTEQRDSAMYRCASSLAAPQGTGAKNIQYFGAGTRLSVL.

This clone has just one count. This sequence joins TRBV9 and TRBJ2-1, with 9 bases aligning to TRBD2. The CDR3 contains 16 residues. Germline assignment: CDR1 SGDLS and CDR2 YYNGEE. V shed 0 bases, J shed 8 bases, and the junction held 9 bases outside the gene matches. CDR3 residues: CASSVAAGGGWDEQFF. The CDR3 DNA reads as TGTGCCAGCAGCGTAGCGGCGGGGGGGGGTTGGGATGAGCAGTTCTTC.

This rearrangement joins TRBV15 to TRBJ1-5; TRBD1 matches 7 bases. Trimming took 5 bases from V and 3 from J; bases not matched to a gene: 4. Germline-derived CDR1 and CDR2 are LNHNV and YYDKDF (reference sequence). CDR3 length: 14 residues. The CDR3 sequence: CATSEGQPNQPQHF. For the CDR3, the DNA is TGTGCCACCAGCGAGGGACAGCCCAATCAGCCCCAGCATTTT.

This chain connects TRBV4-1 to TRBJ2-2; a weak D match, TRBD2 (7 bases). The CDR3 runs to 16 residues. CDR1 and CDR2 (germline): MGHRA, YSYEKL. The V and J ends lost 4 bases and 0 bases respectively, with 12 bases between them. The CDR3 is CASSLGGGANTGELFF. CDR3 nucleotides: TGCGCCAGCAGCCTAGGGGGGGGTGCGAACACCGGGGAGCTGTTTTTT.

This clone came up a few times. The gene calls are TRBV2 and TRBJ1-5, with D perhaps TRBD1 (5 bases). This CDR3 spans 13 amino acids. The V end lost 9 bases, the J end lost 3 bases, and 12 bases lay between the germline ends. Germline values: CDR1 SNHLY, CDR2 FYNNEI. CDR3 coding DNA: TGTGCCAGTGGGGCCATGGACAATCAGCCCCAGCATTTT. It translates to CASGAMDNQPQHF.

The V gene is TRBV12-2, the J gene TRBJ2-1; the D segment call TRBD2 is taken from the table without a DNA check. TRBV12-2 counts as a pseudogene. The CDR3 contains 19 residues. In DNA, the CDR3 is TGTGCAAGTCGCCCCCAGGGACTAGCGGGGGGGCAGCCAGGCAATGAGCAGTTCTTC. Encoded protein: CASRPQGLAGGQPGNEQFF.

This clone was counted a few times. This chain links TRBV6-1 with TRBJ1-5; 12 positions match TRBD1. Per the germline V gene, CDR1 is MNHNS and CDR2 is SASEGT. This CDR3 is built from 14 residues. V dropped 11 bases and J dropped 7; count of bases not matched to a gene: 9. The CDR3 reads CAGGTGGGRQPQHF. The DNA of the CDR3 is TGTGCCGGGGGGACAGGGGGCGGAAGGCAGCCCCAGCATTTT.

The chain couples TRBV5-1 to TRBJ2-1; 9 positions match TRBD2. In germline, CDR1 is SGHRS, CDR2 YFSETQ. V lost 0 bases and J lost 6; bases outside the gene matches: 4. The CDR3 is made up of 15 amino acids. The chain's CDR3 is CASSLGSGSSNEQFF. The CDR3 DNA is TGCGCCAGCAGCTTGGGTAGCGGGAGTAGCAATGAGCAGTTCTTC.

The chain uses TRBV7-9 and TRBJ2-2, with a weak D call TRBD2 (5 bases). Deletions cut 0 bases from V and 4 bases from J, with 15 bases between. CDR3 length equals 17 residues. Germline V gene sequence: CDR1 SEHNR, CDR2 FQNEAQ (reference sequence). The CDR3 here is CASSLALEEVLTGELFF. DNA of the CDR3: TGTGCCAGCAGCTTAGCCCTGGAGGAGGTTCTCACCGGGGAGCTGTTTTTT.

This sequence joins TRBV7-2 and TRBJ1-4; 7 bases align to TRBD1. The CDR3 spans 18 residues. J was trimmed by 8 bases and V by 2 bases; bases with no gene match: 17. Per germline, CDR1 SGHTA and CDR2 FQGNSA. Here the CDR3 reads CASSLQSRRQGRAEKLFF. In DNA form, the CDR3 reads TGTGCCAGCAGCTTACAGTCGAGACGACAGGGTCGGGCGGAAAAACTGTTTTTT.

This clone was seen only a few times. The chain is built from TRBV5-1 and TRBJ2-3, with 10 bases aligning to TRBD2. The J segment lost 0 bases and the V segment lost 4 bases, leaving 2 bases of the junction unmatched. The CDR3 is 15 residues long. Germline values: CDR1 SGHRS, CDR2 YFSETQ. This chain's CDR3 is CASSTSGTSTDTQYF. In DNA, the CDR3 is TGCGCCAGCAGCACTAGCGGGACTAGCACAGATACGCAGTATTTT. Full variable domain (outside the CDR3, taken from reference TRBV5-1 and TRBJ2-3): KAGVTQTPRYLIKTRGQQVTLSCSPISGHRSVSWYQQTPGQGLQFLFEYFSETQRNKGNFPGRFSGRQFSNSRSEMNVSTLELGDSALYLCASSTSGTSTDTQYFGPGTRLTVL.

The chain combines TRBV9 with TRBJ2-4; 7 nucleotides align to TRBD1. The CDR3 runs to 14 residues. Germline CDR1 is SGDLS and CDR2 is YYNGEE. J was trimmed by 5 bases and V by 3 bases; bases with no gene match: 5. CDR3 nucleotides: TGTGCCAGCAGCGAGACAGGGTCCCAAAACATTCAGTACTTC. Translated: CASSETGSQNIQYF. Complete variable domain (other parts from reference TRBV9 and TRBJ2-4): DSGVTQTPKHLITATGQRVTLRCSPRSGDLSVYWYQQSLDQGLQFLIQYYNGEERAKGNILERFSAQQFPDLHSELNLSSLELGDSALYFCASSETGSQNIQYFGAGTRLSVL.

The chain links TRBV2 to TRBJ1-1, with 8 bases lining up with TRBD1. In germline, CDR1 is SNHLY, CDR2 FYNNEI. V lost 7 bases, J lost 0 bases, and 7 bases stayed unmatched. This CDR3 region has 15 residues. The CDR3 spells CASTRDRTMNTEAFF. The CDR3 nucleotides read TGTGCCAGCACTAGGGACAGGACTATGAACACTGAAGCTTTCTTT.

DNA of the CDR3: TGTGCCAGCAGCGTCGGGACTAGCAATGAGCAGTTCTTC. This gives the protein CASSVGTSNEQFF. The chain uses TRBV7-3 and TRBJ2-1, with 8 bases fitting TRBD2. The junction had 3 bases not matched to a gene; V was cut back by 5 bases and J by 6 bases. This CDR3 comprises 13 residues. Germline V gives CDR1 SGHTA, CDR2 FQGTGA. Looking up the rest from reference TRBV7-3 and TRBJ2-1 gives the full variable domain: GAGVSQTPSNKVTEKGKYVELRCDPISGHTALYWYRQSLGQGPEFLIYFQGTGAADDSGLPNDRFFAVRPEGSVSTLKIQRTERGDSAVYLCASSVGTSNEQFFGPGTRLTVL.

The J gene is TRBJ2-7, the V gene TRBV7-8; 10 nucleotides line up with TRBD2. Germline CDR1 reads SGHVS; CDR2 reads FQNEAQ. This CDR3 is built from 16 residues. With V trimmed by 2 bases and J by 3 bases, 7 bases remained unmatched. The CDR3 DNA sequence: TGTGCCAGCAGCTTACGGGGGACTAGCGTTTACTACGAGCAGTACTTC. Protein: CASSLRGTSVYYEQYF.

The chain carries TRBV5-1 and TRBJ1-1; TRBD1 is a possible D gene (6 bases). Germline CDR1 SGHRS, CDR2 YFSETQ. V lost 4 bases and J 0 bases, leaving 13 bases between the germline ends. The CDR3 runs to 15 residues. CDR3 DNA sequence: TGCGCCAGCAGCCCGACCAGGGGCATGAACACTGAAGCTTTCTTT. It encodes CASSPTRGMNTEAFF.

This chain links TRBV10-3 with TRBJ1-3, with 7 bases lining up with TRBD1. The J segment lost 4 bases and the V segment lost 11 bases, leaving 11 bases of the junction unmatched. Per germline, CDR1 ENHRY and CDR2 SYGVKD. The CDR3 is 14 residues long. This chain's CDR3 is CAYSDRAGGNTIYF. DNA of the CDR3: TGTGCCTACTCCGACAGGGCTGGAGGAAACACCATATATTTT.

This clone has just a few counts. The chain combines TRBV9 with TRBJ2-7; 7 bases align to TRBD1. Germline V gives CDR1 SGDLS, CDR2 YYNGEE. This CDR3 region has 14 residues. Trimming cost V 4 bases and J 9 bases; bases outside gene matches: 13. CDR3 in amino acids: CASSSGTASERQYF. Here the CDR3 DNA reads TGTGCCAGCAGCTCCGGGACAGCATCCGAGCGGCAGTACTTC.

The chain combines TRBV18 with TRBJ1-1; D is unresolved. Trimming pared 4 bases from V and 1 base from J, leaving 16 bases between. The CDR3 loop spans 16 amino acids. The V gene's germline CDR1 is KGHSH and CDR2 LQKENI. CDR3 region: CASSRPTEVTNTEAFF. DNA for the CDR3: TGTGCCAGCTCACGCCCTACGGAGGTAACGAACACTGAAGCTTTCTTT.

The sample holds a few counts of this clone. Distinct nucleotide sequences in the sample also encode this CDR3. The chain joins TRBV7-6 to TRBJ1-5; a weak D match, TRBD1 (5 bases). Germline assignment: CDR1 SGHVS and CDR2 FNYEAQ. Trimming left V 0 bases short and J 0 bases short, with 6 bases between. The CDR3 extends over 15 amino acids. CDR3 DNA: TGTGCCAGCAGCTTAGCTGACAGTAGCAATCAGCCCCAGCATTTT. It is translated as CASSLADSSNQPQHF.

The rearrangement links TRBV27 to TRBJ1-2; D is unresolved. This CDR3 spans 12 amino acids. The V gene lost 8 bases and the J gene lost 4 bases, with 11 bases spanning the gap. The germline V gene has CDR1 MNHEY and CDR2 SMNVEV (reference sequence). CDR3 residues: CASGGLTYGYTF. The DNA of the CDR3 is TGTGCCAGCGGAGGCCTGACCTATGGCTACACCTTC.

For the CDR3, the DNA is TGTGCCAGCAGTTTCGGCGGAAACACTGAAGCTTTCTTT. Protein sequence: CASSFGGNTEAFF. J is TRBJ1-1 and V is TRBV28; D gene ambiguous. The CDR3 runs to 13 residues. The V end lost 3 bases, the J end lost 2 bases, and 7 bases lay between the germline ends. CDR1 is MDHEN, CDR2 SYDVKM, per germline. The full variable domain, with the rest looked up from reference TRBV28 and TRBJ1-1, is DVKVTQSSRYLVKRTGEKVFLECVQDMDHENMFWYRQDPGLGLRLIYFSYDVKMKEKGDIPEGYSVSREKKERFSLILESASTNQTSMYLCASSFGGNTEAFFGQGTRLTVV.

V and J are TRBV7-2 and TRBJ2-7, with D uncertain. CDR1 is SGHTA, CDR2 FQGNSA, per germline. This CDR3 comprises 15 residues. The V end was cut by 2 bases, the J end by 2 bases, with 13 bases between. The CDR3, as DNA: TGTGCCAGCAGCTTACGACTGGAGAAGACCTACGAGCAGTACTTC. This encodes CASSLRLEKTYEQYF. Looking up the rest from reference TRBV7-2 and TRBJ2-7 gives the full variable domain: GAGVSQSPSNKVTEKGKDVELRCDPISGHTALYWYRQSLGQGLEFLIYFQGNSAPDKSGLPSDRFSAERTGGSVSTLTIQRTQQEDSAVYLCASSLRLEKTYEQYFGPGTRLTVT.

The chain carries TRBV10-3 and TRBJ1-2, with no clear D. The CDR3 spans 15 residues. Trimming removed 0 bases at V and 9 bases at J, with 17 bases between. The germline V gene has CDR1 ENHRY and CDR2 SYGVKD. The DNA for the CDR3 is TGTGCCATCAGTGAGTCAGGTTTGCGGGAGTTCCGCTACACCTTC. This encodes CAISESGLREFRYTF.

The chain has TRBV19 and TRBJ1-1; D ambiguous. The CDR3 is 12 residues long. V lost 8 bases, J lost 0 bases, and 7 bases lay in between. Germline CDR1 LNHDA, CDR2 SQIVND (reference sequence). The DNA for the CDR3 is TGTGCCAGTCTGGCCGTGAACACTGAAGCTTTCTTT. It is translated as CASLAVNTEAFF.

This chain links TRBV11-3 with TRBJ1-1; D possibly corresponds to TRBD1 (5 bases). V gave up 1 base and J gave up 1 base, with 7 bases separating them. The CDR3 consists of 14 residues. Germline V gene sequence: CDR1 SGHNT, CDR2 YENEEA. This CDR3 reads CASSLGQRNTEAFF. The CDR3 coding sequence is TGTGCCAGCAGCTTAGGACAGAGGAACACTGAAGCTTTCTTT.

This clone was detected only once. This chain connects TRBV18 to TRBJ2-1, with 7 bases aligning to TRBD1. The CDR3 is made up of 15 amino acids. Germline values: CDR1 KGHSH, CDR2 LQKENI. The V gene end was trimmed by 2 bases and the J gene end by 1 base; junction bases not matched to a gene: 2. Here the CDR3 reads CASSPDRESYNEQFF. In nucleotides, the CDR3 is TGTGCCAGCTCACCAGACAGGGAATCCTACAATGAGCAGTTCTTC.

V gene TRBV25-1 combines with J gene TRBJ2-5, with D maybe TRBD2 (6 bases). V gave up 3 bases and J gave up 0 bases, with 14 bases separating them. CDR3 size: 16 residues. Germline values: CDR1 MGHDK, CDR2 SYGVNS. The CDR3 DNA follows: TGTGCCAGCAGTGAGATGGGACTCATCTACCAAGAGACCCAGTACTTC. Protein sequence: CASSEMGLIYQETQYF.